A single T cell receptor beta chain is shown here with its context. Its antigen is currently unknown. This sample is part of a study of T cell responses to AZD1222 COVID-19 vaccine. Study results and caveats: Baseline seropositives among AZD1222 recipients totaled only five to seven. In the spike-specific TCR repertoire, nearly half reportedly target unmutated variant regions. Along spike, vaccine-associated CD4 TCRs were found throughout, with dominance at 160-218 and 743-854.

This CDR3 contains 15 residues. Per the germline V gene, CDR1 is SGHTA and CDR2 is FQGTGA. Trimming shortened V by 5 bases and J by 11 bases, and 24 bases separated the two germline ends. Data came from immunoSEQ multiplex PCR; TCRdb stores just in-frame clones and leaves some out. The table shows about 130,000 clones, with 90% to 95% occurring only once. J is TRBJ1-2 and V is TRBV7-3; no firm D call. The sample consisted of peripheral blood, taken on day 0 of AZD1222 vaccination. This TCR came from an adult in good health. CDR3 protein: CASSPKRRVWLRYTF. The CDR3 DNA reads TGTGCCAGCAGCCCAAAACGAAGGGTTTGGTTAAGGTACACCTTC. The whole variable domain, filled in from reference TRBV7-3 and TRBJ1-2, reads GAGVSQTPSNKVTEKGKYVELRCDPISGHTALYWYRQSLGQGPEFLIYFQGTGAADDSGLPNDRFFAVRPEGSVSTLKIQRTERGDSAVYLCASSPKRRVWLRYTFGSGTRLTVV.